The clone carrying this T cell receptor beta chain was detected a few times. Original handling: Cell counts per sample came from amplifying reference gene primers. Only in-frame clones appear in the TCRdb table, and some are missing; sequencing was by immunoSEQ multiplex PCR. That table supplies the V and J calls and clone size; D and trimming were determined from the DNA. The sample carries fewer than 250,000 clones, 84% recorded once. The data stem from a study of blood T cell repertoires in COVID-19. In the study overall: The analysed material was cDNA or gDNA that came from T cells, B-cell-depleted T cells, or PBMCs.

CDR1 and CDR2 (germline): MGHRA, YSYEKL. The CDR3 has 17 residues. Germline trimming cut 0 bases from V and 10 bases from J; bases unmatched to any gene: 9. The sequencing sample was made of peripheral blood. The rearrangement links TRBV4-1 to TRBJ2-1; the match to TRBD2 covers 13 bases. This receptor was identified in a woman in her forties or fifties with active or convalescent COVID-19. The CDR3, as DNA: TGCGCCAGCAGCCAAGATAGGGGGGGACTAGCGGGATCCGAGCAGTTCTTC. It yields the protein CASSQDRGGLAGSEQFF.